Listed here are 10 T cell receptor beta chains from one sample, sequenced in a study of OX40 agonist ivuxolimab in advanced cancers. Only in-frame clones appear in the TCRdb table, and some are missing; sequencing was by immunoSEQ multiplex PCR. The table shows tens of thousands of clones, with around 94% occurring only once. Material: CD4+ or CD8+ T cells sorted from blood, obtained in a trial of the OX40 agonist ivuxolimab. The receptors shown here come from an adult with an advanced solid tumor such as melanoma, head and neck, liver or kidney cancer.

The count of this clone is one. This chain connects TRBV5-8 to TRBJ2-5; 10 bases line up with TRBD2. The CDR3 length is 16 residues. Germline CDR1 reads SGHTS; CDR2 reads YDEGEE. The ends lost 2 bases at V and 5 bases at J; junction bases unmatched: 9. The CDR3 region has the DNA TGTGCCAGCAGCTTTGACCAGCGGGAGGGTGGTGAGACCCAGTACTTC. This encodes CASSFDQREGGETQYF.

The chain joins TRBV19 to TRBJ2-3; D not certain. Per the germline V gene, CDR1 is LNHDA and CDR2 is SQIVND (reference sequence). There are 13 residues in the CDR3. V lost 3 bases and J lost 4, with 8 bases in between. Here the CDR3 reads CASSIEVADTQYF. CDR3 nucleotide sequence: TGTGCCAGTAGTATCGAGGTCGCAGATACGCAGTATTTT.

The chain has TRBV7-8 and TRBJ2-1; 14 bases fit TRBD2. The CDR3 totals 15 residues. Germline trimming cut 5 bases from V and 9 bases from J; bases unmatched to any gene: 6. The germline CDR1 and CDR2 sequences are SGHVS and FQNEAQ. CDR3: CASSQTSGGAGEQFF. The DNA of the CDR3 is TGTGCCAGCAGCCAGACTAGCGGGGGGGCCGGTGAGCAGTTCTTC.

The rearrangement joins TRBV28 to TRBJ2-3, with 10 positions matching TRBD1. Germline CDR1 reads MDHEN; CDR2 reads SYDVKM. The CDR3 sequence is 15 residues long. The V and J ends lost 6 bases and 2 bases, in that order; junction bases with no gene match: 5. The DNA of the CDR3 is TGTGCCAGCAGCATGGACAGGGGGTTCACAGATACGCAGTATTTT. Its translation: CASSMDRGFTDTQYF.

The V call is TRBV4-3, the J call TRBJ2-3; 8 positions agree with TRBD2. The CDR3 is made up of 16 amino acids. Germline V gene sequence: CDR1 LGHNA, CDR2 YSLEER. The V segment lost 0 bases and the J segment 0 bases; nucleotides outside the gene matches: 2. Here the CDR3 DNA reads TGCGCCAGCAGCCAAGAACTAGCGGCTAGCACAGATACGCAGTATTTT. This sequence encodes CASSQELAASTDTQYF.

This chain joins TRBV10-3 and TRBJ1-2, with 10 bases lining up with TRBD1. V lost 7 bases, J lost 2 bases, and 1 base stayed unmatched. Germline CDR1 reads ENHRY; CDR2 reads SYGVKD. The CDR3 has 13 amino acids. The CDR3 DNA reads TGTGCCATCACGACAGGGGGCAACTATGGCTACACCTTC. Protein: CAITTGGNYGYTF.

The chain joins TRBV5-6 to TRBJ2-1; 7 nucleotides match TRBD1. Germline CDR1 is SGHDT and CDR2 is YYEEEE. CDR3 length: 14 amino acids. Losses at the gene ends were 3 bases for V and 6 bases for J; bases not matched to a gene: 6. The CDR3 bases are TGTGCCAGCAGCTCAGGGGGAAGGGCCAATGAGCAGTTCTTC. The encoded protein is CASSSGGRANEQFF. Drawing the rest from reference TRBV5-6 and TRBJ2-1, the complete variable domain is DAGVTQSPTHLIKTRGQQVTLRCSPKSGHDTVSWYQQALGQGPQFIFQYYEEEERQRGNFPDRFSGHQFPNYSSELNVNALLLGDSALYLCASSSGGRANEQFFGPGTRLTVL.

This chain links TRBV7-2 with TRBJ2-1; possible D gene TRBD2, 6 bases. V was shortened by 5 bases and J by 2 bases, with 13 bases between the two germline ends. The germline CDR1 and CDR2 sequences are SGHTA and FQGNSA. The CDR3 covers 15 residues. In DNA, the CDR3 is TGTGCCAGCAGCCTTAGACGGACTACCTACAATGAGCAGTTCTTC. This translates into CASSLRRTTYNEQFF.

The chain has TRBV19 and TRBJ2-4; TRBD1 matches 9 bases. This CDR3 has 14 amino acids. Unmatched junction bases numbered 11, after V lost 7 bases and J lost 10 bases. Germline V CDR1 and CDR2: LNHDA, SQIVND (reference sequence). The CDR3 protein is CASTITGGQGIQYF. CDR3 DNA: TGTGCCAGTACCATAACGGGGGGACAGGGAATTCAGTACTTC.

The chain is built from TRBV9 and TRBJ1-4, with 8 nucleotides matching TRBD1. The CDR3 loop spans 14 amino acids. The V gene's germline CDR1 is SGDLS and CDR2 YYNGEE. Germline trimming cut 5 bases from V and 8 bases from J; bases unmatched to any gene: 8. CDR3 sequence reads: CASSTTGAGEKLFF. The DNA of the CDR3 is TGTGCCAGCAGTACGACAGGGGCGGGGGAAAAACTGTTTTTT. Filled out from reference TRBV9 and TRBJ1-4, the complete variable domain reads DSGVTQTPKHLITATGQRVTLRCSPRSGDLSVYWYQQSLDQGLQFLIQYYNGEERAKGNILERFSAQQFPDLHSELNLSSLELGDSALYFCASSTTGAGEKLFFGSGTQLSVL.